This TCR beta chain was found in a study of OX40 agonist ivuxolimab in advanced cancers. Findings and limits, study-wide: Expanded peripheral T cells had an undetermined antigen specificity.

This CDR3 is built from 13 residues. Germline CDR1 is SGHAT and CDR2 is FQNNGV. Trimming stripped 3 bases from V and 4 bases from J, with 10 bases between. In the case of this clone: Its antigen is undetermined.

Assay used: immunoSEQ multiplex PCR; TCRdb lists only in-frame clones, some missing. The table includes 90,000 to 100,000 clones, almost 90% detected once. This clonotype was obtained from an adult with an advanced solid tumor such as melanoma, head and neck, liver or kidney cancer. The sequences come from CD4+ or CD8+ T cells sorted from blood, collected in a trial of the OX40 agonist ivuxolimab. The chain recombines TRBV11-2 with TRBJ2-7, with no clear D. The CDR3 spells CASSLAPTYEQYF. The CDR3 nucleotides read TGTGCCAGCAGCTTGGCACCTACTTACGAGCAGTACTTC.